This is a list of T cell receptor beta chains from one sample in a study of T cell changes during pregnancy in multiple sclerosis. TCRdb's copy holds only in-frame clones and misses some; the assay was immunoSEQ multiplex PCR. The sample records approximately 50,000 clones, about nine tenths being singletons. The sequenced sample was CD8+ T cells from peripheral blood mononuclear cells, obtained after pregnancy. These receptors were obtained from a female donor with multiple sclerosis, enrolled in a pregnancy study. The CDR3 runs from the conserved cysteine through the conserved F or W. The D gene is left open where the match is weak. Clone size is stated in some rows and not others, as once, few, many or a class when expanded.

CDR3: CASSLLAGENTEAFF
DNA: TGTGCCAGCAGCTTGCTGGCGGGGGAGAACACTGAAGCTTTCTTT
size: once
J: TRBJ1-1
V: TRBV5-4
D: NA

CDR3: CASSLSFSAQETQYF
DNA: TGTGCCAGCAGTTTATCGTTTAGCGCCCAAGAGACCCAGTACTTC
size: NA
J: TRBJ2-5
V: TRBV27
D: NA

CDR3: CASSPLQKLNTEAFF
DNA: TGTGCCAGTAGTCCCCTACAGAAACTGAACACTGAAGCTTTCTTT
size: NA
J: TRBJ1-1
V: TRBV19
D: NA

CDR3: CASSLGASSYNEQFF
DNA: TGTGCTAGCAGCTTGGGGGCGAGCTCCTACAATGAGCAGTTCTTC
size: NA
J: TRBJ2-1
V: TRBV7-7
D: NA

CDR3: CASGNTSGSYNEQFF
DNA: TGTGCCAGCGGAAATACTAGCGGGTCCTACAATGAGCAGTTCTTC
size: NA
J: TRBJ2-1
V: TRBV5-6
D: TRBD2

CDR3: CATSRPSGSSEKLFF
DNA: TGTGCCACCAGCAGGCCCTCGGGGAGTAGTGAAAAACTGTTTTTT
size: once
J: TRBJ1-4
V: TRBV15
D: NA

CDR3: CASSPMGGLHYNEQFF
DNA: TGTGCCAGCAGCCCGATGGGGGGGTTACACTACAATGAGCAGTTCTTC
size: NA
J: TRBJ2-1
V: TRBV7-6
D: TRBD2

CDR3: CASSLTGLAGGRGDTQYF
DNA: TGTGCCAGCAGCTTAACAGGCCTAGCGGGGGGCAGAGGAGATACGCAGTATTTT
size: once
J: TRBJ2-3
V: TRBV7-3
D: TRBD2

CDR3: CASSVPKGGGTGFPGELFF
DNA: TGTGCCAGCAGCGTACCCAAAGGAGGAGGGACAGGGTTTCCCGGGGAGCTGTTTTTT
size: NA
J: TRBJ2-2
V: TRBV9
D: TRBD1

CDR3: CASWDSSYEQYF
DNA: TGTGCCAGCTGGGACAGCTCTTACGAGCAGTACTTC
size: NA
J: TRBJ2-7
V: TRBV6-1
D: TRBD1

CDR3: CASSPPRNAGLGYTF
DNA: TGTGCCAGCTCACCACCGAGGAACGCAGGGCTAGGCTACACCTTC
size: NA
J: TRBJ1-2
V: TRBV18
D: NA

CDR3: CASSSWPLAFF
DNA: TGTGCCAGCAGTTCCTGGCCCCTGGCTTTCTTT
size: few
J: TRBJ1-1
V: TRBV6-5
D: NA

CDR3: CASSENSGPGNTIYF
DNA: TGTGCCAGCAGTGAGAATTCAGGGCCTGGAAACACCATATATTTT
size: NA
J: TRBJ1-3
V: TRBV2
D: NA

CDR3: CASSKAKQDDGYTF
DNA: TGTGCCAGCAGCAAAGCTAAACAGGACGACGGCTACACCTTC
size: NA
J: TRBJ1-2
V: TRBV21-1
D: NA

CDR3: CASVLGTGARETQYF
DNA: TGTGCCAGCGTCCTCGGGACAGGGGCTAGGGAGACCCAGTACTTC
size: NA
J: TRBJ2-5
V: TRBV7-9
D: TRBD1

CDR3: CASRDGVSLLPSSYNEQFF
DNA: TGTGCCAGCAGAGACGGAGTGAGCCTACTACCTAGCTCCTACAATGAGCAGTTCTTC
size: NA
J: TRBJ2-1
V: TRBV5-4
D: NA

CDR3: CASSPPPGLGTYNEQFF
DNA: TGTGCCAGCAGCCCCCCCCCGGGACTAGGGACCTACAATGAGCAGTTCTTC
size: NA
J: TRBJ2-1
V: TRBV13
D: TRBD2

CDR3: CASSYTGTGGNTEAFF
DNA: TGTGCCAGCAGTTACACCGGGACAGGGGGGAACACTGAAGCTTTCTTT
size: NA
J: TRBJ1-1
V: TRBV6-6
D: TRBD1

CDR3: CASSELEVDANTGELFF
DNA: TGTGCCAGCAGTGAATTGGAGGTCGACGCGAACACCGGGGAGCTGTTTTTT
size: once
J: TRBJ2-2
V: TRBV2
D: NA

CDR3: CASRIDRDNNEKLFF
DNA: TGTGCCAGCAGAATCGACAGGGACAATAATGAAAAACTGTTTTTT
size: NA
J: TRBJ1-4
V: TRBV2
D: TRBD1

CDR3: CASQDSFNSNQPQHF
DNA: TGTGCCAGCCAGGACAGCTTCAATAGCAATCAGCCCCAGCATTTT
size: once
J: TRBJ1-5
V: TRBV18
D: NA

CDR3: CASRGAGEVGGYTF
DNA: TGTGCCAGCAGAGGGGCAGGGGAAGTTGGGGGCTACACCTTC
size: NA
J: TRBJ1-2
V: TRBV6-1
D: NA

CDR3: CASSLREDRRSLHF
DNA: TGTGCCAGCAGCTTAAGGGAGGACCGACGATCCCTCCACTTT
size: few
J: TRBJ1-6
V: TRBV13
D: NA

CDR3: CASNDLYGGGTHEQYF
DNA: TGTGCCAGCAACGACTTGTATGGCGGGGGGACCCACGAGCAGTACTTC
size: NA
J: TRBJ2-7
V: TRBV5-8
D: TRBD2

CDR3: CASSVTSGQGPQHF
DNA: TGTGCCAGCAGCGTCACCTCAGGACAGGGCCCCCAGCATTTT
size: NA
J: TRBJ1-5
V: TRBV9
D: TRBD1